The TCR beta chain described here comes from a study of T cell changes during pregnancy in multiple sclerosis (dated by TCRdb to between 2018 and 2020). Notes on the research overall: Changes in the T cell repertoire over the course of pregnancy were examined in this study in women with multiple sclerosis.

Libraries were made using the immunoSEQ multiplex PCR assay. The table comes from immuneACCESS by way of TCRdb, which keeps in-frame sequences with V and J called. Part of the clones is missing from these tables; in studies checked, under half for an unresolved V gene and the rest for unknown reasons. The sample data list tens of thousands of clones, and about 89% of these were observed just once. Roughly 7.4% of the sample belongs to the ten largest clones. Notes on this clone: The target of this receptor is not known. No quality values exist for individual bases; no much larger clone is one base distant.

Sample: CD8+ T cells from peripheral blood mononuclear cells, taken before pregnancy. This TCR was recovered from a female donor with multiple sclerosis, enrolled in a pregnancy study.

The sequenced DNA is TGTGCCAGCAGCTCCTTTTCTAGCATCTATGAGCAGTTCTTC. This encodes CASSSFSSIYEQFF. The chain was built from TRBV7-9 and TRBJ2-1, and the D gene may be TRBD2, 5 bases matching. The CDR3, from cysteine to phenylalanine, totals 14 residues. CDR3 DNA is the only sequence kept; it has 42 bases, read in frame from the first base. Via the germline V gene (reference sequence), CDR1 is SEHNR and CDR2 FQNEAQ. Trimming costs V 4 bases and J 8 bases, and their ends lie 15 bases apart.